The rows below give T cell receptor beta chains drawn from one sample of a study of OX40 agonist ivuxolimab in advanced cancers. Generated by immunoSEQ multiplex PCR, the TCRdb table keeps only in-frame clones and is missing some. The table records under 85,000 clones, approximately 90% of them present only once. The starting material was CD4+ or CD8+ T cells sorted from blood, obtained in a trial of the OX40 agonist ivuxolimab. Source of these receptors: an adult with an advanced solid tumor such as melanoma, head and neck, liver or kidney cancer. Both conserved end residues are part of each CDR3. D genes are given only for firm matches. Some rows mark clone size as missing; the rest say once, few, many or name a class of expanded clone.

size	D	V	J	DNA	CDR3
NA	NA	TRBV30	TRBJ2-6	TGTGCCTGGAGTTCTGGGGCCAACGTCCTGACTTTC	CAWSSGANVLTF
once	TRBD1	TRBV2	TRBJ2-1	TGTGCCATCTCCCGGGACAGGGGTGATGAGCAGTTCTTC	CAISRDRGDEQFF
NA	NA	TRBV18	TRBJ2-1	TGTGCCAGCTCACCACCGCCGCCCAATGAGCAGTTCTTC	CASSPPPPNEQFF
NA	NA	TRBV10-3	TRBJ1-2	TGTGCCATCTCCGGGACTGTGTGGGAATATGGCTACACCTTC	CAISGTVWEYGYTF
NA	NA	TRBV28	TRBJ1-3	TGTGCCAGCAGCGTGGCAGGGGCGAAAGGAAACACCATATATTTT	CASSVAGAKGNTIYF
NA	TRBD2	TRBV7-3	TRBJ2-5	TGTGCCAGCAGCTCTGGGAGTAGCGGGGGCCTACAAGAGACCCAGTACTTC	CASSSGSSGGLQETQYF
NA	NA	TRBV6-5	TRBJ2-1	TGTGCCAGCAGTAAGACTAGTATCGTCTACAATGAGCAGTTCTTC	CASSKTSIVYNEQFF
NA	TRBD2	TRBV5-6	TRBJ2-1	TGTGCCAGCAGCTCCGGGACTAGCGGGTGGAATGAGCAGTTCTTC	CASSSGTSGWNEQFF
few	NA	TRBV2	TRBJ1-3	TGTGCCAGCAGGAGATCTGGAAACACCATATATTTT	CASRRSGNTIYF
NA	NA	TRBV5-1	TRBJ2-2	TGCGCCAGCAGCTTGGGCCCGCGGGGCTCCGGGGAGCTGTTTTTT	CASSLGPRGSGELFF
NA	NA	TRBV7-2	TRBJ1-6	TGTGCCAGCAGCTTGGAGCAGGTTCAGAATTCACCCCTCCACTTT	CASSLEQVQNSPLHF
NA	TRBD1	TRBV10-3	TRBJ1-2	TGTGCCATCAGACAGGGGGCCGGCTATGGCTACACCTTC	CAIRQGAGYGYTF
NA	NA	TRBV6-5	TRBJ2-7	TGTGCCAGCAGTTACTCTCAGGGTACGGTATACGAGCAGTACTTC	CASSYSQGTVYEQYF
few	NA	TRBV2	TRBJ1-2	TGTGCCAGCAGTGAAAGAGCGGGGGCCTATGGCTACACCTTC	CASSERAGAYGYTF
NA	NA	TRBV28	TRBJ2-7	TGTGCCAGCAGTTTACCAGGGCAAACCTACGAGCAGTACTTC	CASSLPGQTYEQYF
NA	NA	TRBV6-1	TRBJ2-5	TGTGCCAGCAGTGAAGTCCAGGGTAGCAAGACCCAGTACTTC	CASSEVQGSKTQYF
NA	NA	TRBV11-1	TRBJ1-1	TGTGCCAGCAGCCCCCGGAGAGCCATAGGCACTGAAGCTTTCTTT	CASSPRRAIGTEAFF
NA	TRBD1	TRBV5-1	TRBJ2-7	TGCGCCAGCAGCGAGGGACAGGGGGCTGCCTACGAGCAGTACTTC	CASSEGQGAAYEQYF
NA	NA	TRBV11-2	TRBJ2-3	TGTGCCAGCAGCTCGAGGGGAGGTACGCAGTATTTT	CASSSRGGTQYF
once	NA	TRBV29-1	TRBJ2-2	TGCAGCGTTGTACGGAATACGAACACCGGGGAGCTGTTTTTT	CSVVRNTNTGELFF
NA	TRBD2	TRBV5-1	TRBJ2-5	TGCGCCAGCAGCTTAAGCCAACTAGCGGGTCATAAGGGGACCCAGTACTTC	CASSLSQLAGHKGTQYF
NA	NA	TRBV27	TRBJ1-3	TGTGCCAGCAGGGATCCTGGAAACACCATATATTTT	CASRDPGNTIYF
once	NA	TRBV7-8	TRBJ2-7	TGTGCCAGCAGCTTACCAGGGTTATACGAGCAGTACTTC	CASSLPGLYEQYF
few	NA	TRBV7-8	TRBJ1-4	TGTGCCAGCAGCCCTCGGACAGTGCTAGTAACTAATGAAAAACTGTTTTTT	CASSPRTVLVTNEKLFF
NA	NA	TRBV18	TRBJ1-4	TGTGCCAGCTCACCGGGTGCAACTAATGAAAAACTGTTTTTT	CASSPGATNEKLFF
NA	NA	TRBV19	TRBJ1-1	TGTGCCAGTAGTATATTCACTGAAGCTTTCTTT	CASSIFTEAFF
NA	NA	TRBV18	TRBJ2-1	TGTGCCAGCTCCCGCGGTCTCTACAATGAGCAGTTCTTC	CASSRGLYNEQFF
NA	NA	TRBV30	TRBJ1-6	TGTGCCTGGAGTGACGGGTCCTATAATTCACCCCTCCACTTT	CAWSDGSYNSPLHF
NA	NA	TRBV19	TRBJ1-5	TGTGCTGGGGGGGGAGATAATAGCAATCAGCCCCAGCATTTT	CAGGGDNSNQPQHF
once	NA	TRBV7-2	TRBJ1-1	TGTGCCAGCAGCTTCAAGGGGGACCTGAACACTGAAGCTTTCTTT	CASSFKGDLNTEAFF
few	TRBD1	TRBV5-6	TRBJ1-6	TGTGCCAGCAGCTATCGGGACAGGGGAAGAGTCTATAATTCACCCCTCCACTTT	CASSYRDRGRVYNSPLHF
NA	NA	TRBV28	TRBJ1-5	TGTGCCAGCAGTTCATATCAGCCCCAGCATTTT	CASSSYQPQHF
NA	TRBD1	TRBV13	TRBJ2-7	TGTGCCAGCAGCTCGGGACAGGGGATATACGAGCAGTACTTC	CASSSGQGIYEQYF
NA	NA	TRBV6-5	TRBJ1-1	TGTGCCGCGGGCGGAGGGGGGATTGCTGAAGCTTTCTTT	CAAGGGGIAEAFF
NA	NA	TRBV9	TRBJ1-1	TGTGCCAGCAGCGTAGCAGGGGCAGACACTGAAGCTTTCTTT	CASSVAGADTEAFF
NA	TRBD2	TRBV7-2	TRBJ2-5	TGTGCCAGCAGGCGGGGCGGGGGGCAAGAGACCCAGTACTTC	CASRRGGGQETQYF
NA	TRBD1	TRBV6-1	TRBJ1-5	TGTGCCAGCAGTGAAGCGGACAGGGTCAATCAGCCCCAGCATTTT	CASSEADRVNQPQHF
once	TRBD1	TRBV7-9	TRBJ1-1	TGTGCCAGCAGATTAGGGCAGGACAGGGGGAACACTGAAGCTTTCTTT	CASRLGQDRGNTEAFF
NA	TRBD1	TRBV5-4	TRBJ2-1	TGTGCCAGCAGCACCGACAGGGGGCTTAAGAATGAGCAGTTCTTC	CASSTDRGLKNEQFF
NA	NA	TRBV2	TRBJ1-6	TGTGCCAGCAGTTTGACCCTACGGAATTCACCCCTCCACTTT	CASSLTLRNSPLHF
once	TRBD1	TRBV5-1	TRBJ1-2	TGCGCCAGCAGCGCGGCTACAGGGGGTACGCGGGGCTACACCTTC	CASSAATGGTRGYTF
NA	NA	TRBV11-2	TRBJ1-5	TGTGCCAGCAGCCTATCCAGCAATCAGCCCCAGCATTTT	CASSLSSNQPQHF
NA	NA	TRBV6-5	TRBJ1-1	TGTGCCAGCAGTTACTCCCCATCGGGGGAAGCTTTCTTT	CASSYSPSGEAFF
NA	NA	TRBV2	TRBJ2-2	TGTGCCAGCAGTCCCCCGGGACTGAACACCGGGGAGCTGTTTTTT	CASSPPGLNTGELFF
NA	TRBD1	TRBV14	TRBJ1-3	TGTGCCAGCAGCCAACAGGGGGCCTCTGGAAACACCATATATTTT	CASSQQGASGNTIYF
NA	NA	TRBV30	TRBJ1-1	TGTGCCTGGAGTCCAACAGGCGTCACTGAAGCTTTCTTT	CAWSPTGVTEAFF
NA	TRBD1	TRBV7-8	TRBJ2-7	TGTGCCAGCAGCTTAAGGGACAGGGCCTCCCTCTACGAGCAGTACTTC	CASSLRDRASLYEQYF
NA	NA	TRBV9	TRBJ1-5	TGTGCCAGCAGCGTAGGAGACAGGATAGGTCAGCCCCAGCATTTT	CASSVGDRIGQPQHF
NA	TRBD1	TRBV5-6	TRBJ1-6	TGTGCCAGCAGCGGGAGACGACAGGGAAGCTCCTATAATTCACCCCTCCACTTT	CASSGRRQGSSYNSPLHF
NA	NA	TRBV6-5	TRBJ1-1	TGTGCCAGCAGAACTGGTGAGGGTGTTGTCGCTGAAGCTTTCTTT	CASRTGEGVVAEAFF
medium-sized	NA	TRBV5-1	TRBJ1-3	TGCGCCAGCAGCGCCTTGCAAGGAAACACCATATATTTT	CASSALQGNTIYF
few	NA	TRBV9	TRBJ2-2	TGTGCCAGCAGCGAGCGGGTTGACAGCGAACCTAACACCGGGGAGCTGTTTTTT	CASSERVDSEPNTGELFF
NA	NA	TRBV18	TRBJ2-4	TGTGCCAGCTCACCAAACGGGGGACTAGCCAAAAACATTCAGTACTTC	CASSPNGGLAKNIQYF